The 14 T cell receptor beta chains below all came from one sample that was sequenced in a study of memory CD4+ T cells and cytomegalovirus serostatus. Single viable CD3+CD4+CD8-CD45RO+ cells were sorted as the memory CD4+ T cells. Using immunoSEQ multiplex PCR, the repertoire was profiled, and TCRdb retains in-frame clones only, with some absent. The sample contains tens of thousands of clones, around 76% of which appear only once. The sample consisted of memory CD4+ T cells from blood. The receptors were sampled from an adult in good health and CMV-seropositive.

This chain links TRBV29-1 with TRBJ1-2; no reliable D call. Trimming cost V 2 bases and J 8 bases, with 12 bases left between them. Per the germline V gene, CDR1 is SQVTM and CDR2 is ANQGSEA. This CDR3 has 12 amino acids. For the CDR3, the DNA is TGCAGCGTTGAAATAGGCGGTTGGGGCTACACCTTC. This translates into CSVEIGGWGYTF.

With regard to this clone: The identical CDR3 is also encoded by other nucleotide sequences in the sample. This chain joins TRBV6-6 and TRBJ2-4, with TRBD2 matching over 8 bases. The CDR3 covers 15 residues. Trimming cost V 6 bases and J 1 base; bases outside gene matches: 5. CDR1 and CDR2 (germline): MNHNY, SVGAGI (reference sequence). This CDR3 reads CASSLRGGAKNIQYF. The DNA for the CDR3 is TGTGCCAGCAGCCTACGGGGGGGGGCCAAAAACATTCAGTACTTC.

V usage is TRBV6-1 and J usage is TRBJ2-3; weak D call: TRBD2 (6 bases). The CDR3 sequence is 14 residues long. The germline gives CDR1 MNHNS, CDR2 SASEGT. V was clipped by 6 bases and J by 5 bases, with 15 bases between them. The CDR3 here is CASRPSVSRDTQYF. The CDR3 DNA reads as TGTGCCAGCAGACCTAGCGTATCCAGAGATACGCAGTATTTT.

DNA of the CDR3: TGTGCCAGTGGGGGACAGGGCTACGAGCAGTACTTC. Its translation: CASGGQGYEQYF. The chain has TRBV19 and TRBJ2-7; TRBD1 agrees at 9 bases. The CDR3 length is 12 residues. Germline V gene sequence: CDR1 LNHDA, CDR2 SQIVND (reference sequence). The junction had 2 bases not matched to a gene; V was cut back by 8 bases and J by 3 bases.

V gene TRBV30 combines with J gene TRBJ1-1; maybe TRBD1 (6 bases). Germline CDR1 GTSNPN, CDR2 SVGIG (reference sequence). CDR3 size: 14 residues. V lost 1 base and J lost 6, with 15 bases in between. CDR3 sequence reads: CAWSGDRRRAEAFF. Written as DNA, the CDR3 is TGTGCCTGGAGTGGTGACAGGCGACGAGCTGAAGCTTTCTTT. Full variable domain (outside the CDR3, taken from reference TRBV30 and TRBJ1-1): SQTIHQWPATLVQPVGSPLSLECTVEGTSNPNLYWYRQAAGRGLQLLFYSVGIGQISSEVPQNLSASRPQDRQFILSSKKLLLSDSGFYLCAWSGDRRRAEAFFGQGTRLTVV.

The rearrangement joins TRBV25-1 to TRBJ1-5, with 8 nucleotides matching TRBD1. CDR3 length: 16 amino acids. Germline assignment: CDR1 MGHDK and CDR2 SYGVNS. Germline trimming cut 4 bases from V and 1 base from J; bases unmatched to any gene: 6. This chain's CDR3 is CASSGMTGASNQPQHF. As DNA, the CDR3 is TGTGCCAGCAGTGGGATGACAGGGGCGAGCAATCAGCCCCAGCATTTT.

V usage is TRBV2 and J usage is TRBJ1-2, with a possible D match to TRBD1 (5 bases). The CDR3 runs to 15 residues. Per the germline V gene, CDR1 is SNHLY and CDR2 is FYNNEI. The V end lost 4 bases, the J end lost 7 bases, and 19 bases lay between the germline ends. In DNA form, the CDR3 reads TGTGCCAGCAGTGTACCGGGACGGTGCACTCTTGGCTACACCTTC. Encoded protein: CASSVPGRCTLGYTF.

This rearrangement joins TRBV11-2 to TRBJ1-2; no clear D. V lost 4 bases to trimming and J lost 1 base, with 13 bases between them. This CDR3 contains 15 residues. Germline V CDR1 and CDR2: SGHAT, FQNNGV. The CDR3: CASSSTRMDNYGYTF. CDR3 bases: TGTGCCAGCAGCTCCACACGAATGGATAACTATGGCTACACCTTC.

This clone was detected only once. The chain is built from TRBV30 and TRBJ2-1; 13 bases agree with TRBD2. Germline V gene sequence: CDR1 GTSNPN, CDR2 SVGIG (reference sequence). J was trimmed by 8 bases and V by 2 bases; bases with no gene match: 9. The CDR3 totals 16 residues. CDR3 residues: CAWSITRTSGRDEQFF. CDR3 nucleotide sequence: TGTGCCTGGAGTATAACTAGGACTAGCGGGAGAGATGAGCAGTTCTTC.

V usage is TRBV9 and J usage is TRBJ2-7; a possible D gene is TRBD2 (6 bases). CDR1 and CDR2 from the germline V gene are SGDLS and YYNGEE. The CDR3 sequence is 15 residues long. The V gene lost 0 bases and the J gene lost 5 bases, with 15 bases spanning the gap. The CDR3 bases are TGTGCCAGCAGCGTAGCGGCGGGGTGGGAGAACGAGCAGTACTTC. Encoded protein: CASSVAAGWENEQYF.

CDR3 in DNA: TGTGCCAGCAGCGGAGGACGGAGCTCCTACAATGAGCAGTTCTTC. Encoded protein: CASSGGRSSYNEQFF. The V call is TRBV4-2, the J call TRBJ2-1; the D gene is possibly TRBD2 (5 bases). This CDR3 region has 15 residues. Germline CDR1 reads LGHNA; CDR2 reads YNFKEQ. The V and J ends lost 5 bases and 0 bases respectively, with 11 bases between them.

The chain uses TRBV29-1 and TRBJ1-2; D gene unclear. The CDR3 is 13 residues long. Germline assignment: CDR1 SQVTM and CDR2 ANQGSEA. Trimming took 3 bases from V and 2 from J, leaving 10 bases between them. CDR3 nucleotide sequence: TGCAGCGTTGAGCTCGACGACAACTATGGCTACACCTTC. This gives the protein CSVELDDNYGYTF.

J is TRBJ1-1 and V is TRBV20-1, with unresolved D. Between the trimmed V and J ends, which lost 3 bases and 8 bases, there was a span of 10 bases. The CDR3 spans 11 residues. In germline, CDR1 is DFQATT, CDR2 SNEGSKA (reference sequence). The CDR3 sequence: CSASIVEEAFF. The CDR3 DNA reads TGCAGTGCTAGTATCGTGGAAGAAGCTTTCTTT.

The chain is built from TRBV11-1 and TRBJ2-7; D is perhaps TRBD2 (6 bases). CDR1 is SGHAT, CDR2 FQDESV, per germline (reference sequence). V lost 3 bases, J lost 3 bases, and 9 bases lay in between. There are 13 residues in the CDR3. DNA for the CDR3: TGTGCCAGCAGCTTTTCGGGGGACTACGAGCAGTACTTC. Protein product: CASSFSGDYEQYF.